This paragraph reports one TCR beta chain. This sample is drawn from a study of shared T cell receptors in the human thymus. Profiling relied on immunoSEQ multiplex PCR, and the TCRdb table lists in-frame clones only, not all of them. The sample consists of 600,000 to 900,000 clones, 75% to 90% of them appearing once. Germline CDR1 MNHEY, CDR2 SMNVEV (reference sequence). Deletions cut 3 bases from V and 4 bases from J, with 13 bases between. This CDR3 has 14 residues. The sample also formed part of further work on human thymus T cells.

The chain recombines TRBV27 with TRBJ2-7; D is perhaps TRBD2 (6 bases). The TCR comes from a girl in the first two years of life with a congenital heart defect. Sample: thymocytes. The CDR3 region has the DNA TGTGCCAGCAGTTTTAGCGGTTCCTCGTACGAGCAGTACTTC. It translates to CASSFSGSSYEQYF.